This T cell receptor (beta chain) was sequenced during a study of cytomegalovirus exposure and HLA in healthy donors. The study's findings and limits: Among TCR beta chains of equal frequency, HLA-associated ones were more clonally expanded in a later analysis.

Unrecorded immune exposures were likely, despite nominal health at sampling. The PCR contained 60 Vbeta and 13 Jbeta primers. Generated by immunoSEQ multiplex PCR, the TCRdb table keeps only in-frame clones and is missing some. The table lists around 150,000 clones, approximately 80% of them singletons. As regards this clone: Its antigen is unidentified.

CDR3 length: 21 residues. V gene TRBV21-1 combines with J gene TRBJ2-7; the table assigns TRBD2, which was not confirmed against the DNA. TRBV21-1 is designated a pseudogene. Material for sequencing was PBMCs. The TCR sequence derives from a man aged 30 to 39 in good health and CMV-seronegative. The DNA for the CDR3 is TGTGCCAGCAGCAAAGACAGACCCGGACTAGCGGGAGGGAAGAGCTCCTACGAGCAGTACTTC. Encoded protein: CASSKDRPGLAGGKSSYEQYF.